This T cell receptor beta chain was obtained from a study of blood T cell repertoires in COVID-19. Study overall: T cells, B-cell-depleted T cells, or PBMCs supplied cDNA or gDNA.

TCRdb's copy holds only in-frame clones and misses some; the assay was immunoSEQ multiplex PCR. The table records about 130,000 clones, around 73% of them present only once. The CDR3 loop spans 13 amino acids. V gave up 7 bases and J gave up 4 bases; unmatched junction bases: 3. The participants were between about 18 and 89 years old and came from fewer than 25 US areas. Participants reported their clinical history, and cohort assignment relied on those reports. Two negative PCRs, clearance, or symptom resolution characterized the recovered Cohort 3 donors. This rearrangement joins TRBV12-3 or TRBV12-4 to TRBJ2-3; 9 bases map to TRBD2. Sequences were obtained from PBMCs or T cells enriched from blood (not recorded which). The clonotype was recovered from a woman in her 50s who had recovered from COVID-19. CDR3 loop: CASKRGASDTQYF. CDR3 coding DNA: TGTGCCAGCAAGCGGGGGGCATCAGATACGCAGTATTTT.